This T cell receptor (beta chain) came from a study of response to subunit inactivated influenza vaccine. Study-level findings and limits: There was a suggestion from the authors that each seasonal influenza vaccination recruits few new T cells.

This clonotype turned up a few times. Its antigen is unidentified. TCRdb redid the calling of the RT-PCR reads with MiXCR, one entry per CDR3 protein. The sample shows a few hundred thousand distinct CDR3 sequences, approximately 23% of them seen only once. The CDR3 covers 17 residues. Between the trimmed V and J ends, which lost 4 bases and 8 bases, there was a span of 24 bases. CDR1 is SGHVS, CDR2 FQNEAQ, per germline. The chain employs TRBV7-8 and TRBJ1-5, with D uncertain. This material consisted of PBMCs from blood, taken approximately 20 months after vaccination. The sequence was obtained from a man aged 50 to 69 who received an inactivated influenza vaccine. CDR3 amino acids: CASSSHPLGTRIEPQHF. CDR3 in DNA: TGTGCCAGCAGCTCCCACCCGTTGGGTACACGGATTGAGCCCCAGCATTTT.